These 24 T cell receptor beta chains share one sample of origin, sequenced in a study of T cells after posttransplantation cyclophosphamide. TCRdb's copy holds only in-frame clones and misses some; the assay was immunoSEQ multiplex PCR. The sample lists 30,000 to 40,000 clones, 70% to 90% occurring once. Material: PBMCs. The receptors were gathered from a woman in her 40s with a blood cancer, CMV-positive, and with a related stem cell donor.

This clone was counted a few times. V usage is TRBV14 and J usage is TRBJ1-1; TRBD1 matches at 9 bases. The CDR3 runs 15 residues. With 2 bases clipped from V and 4 bases from J, the junction kept 5 bases outside the gene matches. Germline CDR1 is SGHDN and CDR2 is FVKESK. Here the CDR3 DNA reads TGTGCCAGCAGCCAACGGACAGGGGCTGGCACTGAAGCTTTCTTT. Translated: CASSQRTGAGTEAFF.

The V and J genes are TRBV19 and TRBJ1-6; D is uncertain. This CDR3 is built from 15 residues. Deletions cut 5 bases from V and 0 bases from J, with 8 bases between. Germline CDR1 LNHDA, CDR2 SQIVND (reference sequence). CDR3: CASSRGSSYNSPLHF. The CDR3 nucleotides read TGTGCCAGTAGTCGAGGGAGCTCCTATAATTCACCCCTCCACTTT. Filled out from reference TRBV19 and TRBJ1-6, the complete variable domain reads DGGITQSPKYLFRKEGQNVTLSCEQNLNHDAMYWYRQDPGQGLRLIYYSQIVNDFQKGDIAEGYSVSREKKESFPLTVTSAQKNPTAFYLCASSRGSSYNSPLHFGNGTRLTVT.

The V gene is TRBV19, the J gene TRBJ2-5; D call uncertain. The CDR3 sequence is 13 residues long. Germline CDR1 LNHDA, CDR2 SQIVND (reference sequence). V was trimmed by 1 base and J by 5 bases, leaving 8 bases between them. The CDR3, as DNA: TGTGCCAGTAGTATAGCAGGTCCGGAGACCCAGTACTTC. Translating it yields CASSIAGPETQYF.

The V and J genes are TRBV6-1 and TRBJ2-3, with D maybe TRBD2 (5 bases). This CDR3 spans 13 amino acids. Trimming removed 7 bases at V and 6 bases at J, with 14 bases between. The germline CDR1 and CDR2 sequences are MNHNS and SASEGT. The CDR3 nucleotides are TGTGCCAGCACCCGAGACGGCGGGGATACGCAGTATTTT. Protein: CASTRDGGDTQYF.

The chain combines TRBV11-3 with TRBJ2-1; 8 nucleotides agree with TRBD1. V was clipped by 1 base and J by 6 bases; unmatched bases: 5. The length of the CDR3 is 15 residues. Germline values: CDR1 SGHNT, CDR2 YENEEA. CDR3 loop: CASSLGAGGGNEQFF. The CDR3 bases are TGTGCCAGCAGCTTAGGAGCAGGGGGCGGCAATGAGCAGTTCTTC.

The chain uses TRBV5-1 and TRBJ1-2; 9 nucleotides line up with TRBD1. The germline V gene encodes CDR1 SGHRS and CDR2 YFSETQ. The CDR3 contains 15 residues. J gave up 2 bases and V 8 bases, and 10 bases lay outside the gene matches. The CDR3 region has the DNA TGCGCCAGTGCCCCATGGGACAGGGTGAACTATGGCTACACCTTC. Translating it yields CASAPWDRVNYGYTF.

The rearrangement uses TRBV4-3 and TRBJ2-7; a weak D match, TRBD2 (5 bases). The CDR3 runs to 16 residues. Germline values: CDR1 LGHNA, CDR2 YSLEER. The ends were cut back, 0 bases at V and 0 bases at J, with 12 bases in the middle. CDR3 bases: TGCGCCAGCAGCCAAGATGGAGGACCCGGCTCCTACGAGCAGTACTTC. It yields the protein CASSQDGGPGSYEQYF.

The chain carries TRBV19 and TRBJ1-6; 12 nucleotides agree with TRBD1. CDR3 length: 19 amino acids. Trimming took 5 bases from V and 0 from J; bases not matched to a gene: 8. Germline assignment: CDR1 LNHDA and CDR2 SQIVND (reference sequence). The CDR3 protein is CASSRPGQGAISYNSPLHF. The CDR3 DNA follows: TGTGCCAGTAGTCGCCCGGGACAGGGGGCCATCTCCTATAATTCACCCCTCCACTTT.

The chain combines TRBV29-1 with TRBJ2-2, with D possibly matching TRBD2 (7 bases). The ends were cut back, 6 bases at V and 6 bases at J, with 11 bases in the middle. This CDR3 comprises 12 residues. CDR1 and CDR2 (germline): SQVTM, ANQGSEA. As DNA, the CDR3 is TGCAGCGTGGGAGGGGGGTCCGGGGAGCTGTTTTTT. It yields the protein CSVGGGSGELFF.

The chain couples TRBV7-2 to TRBJ2-3, with TRBD2 matching over 11 bases. Per the germline V gene, CDR1 is SGHTA and CDR2 is FQGNSA. The CDR3 covers 15 residues. V was pared by 3 bases and J by 2 bases, with 1 base of the junction left unmatched. CDR3 in amino acids: CASSLGLAVTDTQYF. DNA for the CDR3: TGTGCCAGCAGCTTGGGACTAGCGGTCACAGATACGCAGTATTTT.

A word on this clone: Additional DNA sequences in this sample encode the identical CDR3. J is TRBJ1-4 and V is TRBV4-3; 7 bases agree with TRBD1. The CDR3 is 15 residues long. The junction had 4 bases not matched to a gene; V was cut back by 0 bases and J by 6 bases. CDR1 LGHNA and CDR2 YSLEER come from the germline V gene. The CDR3 here is CASSQDRDRDEKLFF. Here the CDR3 DNA reads TGCGCCAGCAGCCAAGATCGGGACAGAGATGAAAAACTGTTTTTT.

This clone was seen a single time. This sequence joins TRBV6-1 and TRBJ2-7, with a weak D call TRBD2 (8 bases). Germline V gene sequence: CDR1 MNHNS, CDR2 SASEGT. The CDR3 is 14 residues long. Between the trimmed V and J ends, which lost 5 bases and 7 bases, there was a span of 18 bases. The CDR3 DNA sequence: TGTGCCAGCAGTAAGACAGGGACTAGTTTGGAGCAGTACTTC. It codes for CASSKTGTSLEQYF.

The chain joins TRBV6-5 to TRBJ2-1, with 9 bases lining up with TRBD1. Germline V gives CDR1 MNHEY, CDR2 SVGAGI. CDR3 size: 15 residues. With V trimmed by 5 bases and J by 4 bases, 6 bases remained unmatched. The CDR3 nucleotides read TGTGCCAGCAGTAAGCCGGGACAGGGATACAATGAGCAGTTCTTC. Encoded protein: CASSKPGQGYNEQFF.

The V and J genes are TRBV7-6 and TRBJ1-1, with 7 bases that match TRBD1. This CDR3 has 14 residues. Germline assignment: CDR1 SGHVS and CDR2 FNYEAQ. The trim removed 5 bases at V and 4 bases at J, leaving 7 bases unmatched. CDR3 DNA: TGTGCCAGCAGCGTCAAAACAGGGGCCACTGAAGCTTTCTTT. It specifies CASSVKTGATEAFF. Based on the CDR3 plus reference TRBV7-6 and TRBJ1-1, the full variable domain is GAGVSQSPRYKVTKRGQDVALRCDPISGHVSLYWYRQALGQGPEFLTYFNYEAQQDKSGLPNDRFSAERPEGSISTLTIQRTEQRDSAMYRCASSVKTGATEAFFGQGTRLTVV.

The chain uses TRBV4-3 and TRBJ2-3; D ambiguous. In germline, CDR1 is LGHNA, CDR2 YSLEER. The V and J ends lost 3 bases and 4 bases respectively, with 8 bases between them. The CDR3 totals 13 residues. CDR3 DNA sequence: TGCGCCAGCAGCCAGTTAAGAGCAGATACGCAGTATTTT. Translating it yields CASSQLRADTQYF.

Comment on this clone: One end of the junction is discordant with germline, which a read error may explain. V usage is TRBV15 and J usage is TRBJ2-3, with D possibly TRBD2 on 6 matching bases. The CDR3 is 15 residues long. The germline CDR1 and CDR2 sequences are LNHNV and YYDKDF (reference sequence). DNA for the CDR3: TGTGCCACCGGCAGACTAGTAAAAAGCACAGATACGCAGTATTTT. The encoded protein is CATGRLVKSTDTQYF.

The gene calls are TRBV9 and TRBJ1-2, with 8 bases identical to TRBD1. The CDR3 consists of 15 residues. J gave up 2 bases and V 0 bases, and 3 bases lay outside the gene matches. Germline V gene data show CDR1 as SGDLS and CDR2 as YYNGEE. In nucleotides, the CDR3 is TGTGCCAGCAGCGTAGATGGGACAGGCAACTATGGCTACACCTTC. It encodes CASSVDGTGNYGYTF.

V is TRBV1 and J is TRBJ2-5; no check of the table's D call, TRBD1, against the DNA was made. TRBV1 is labeled a pseudogene. This CDR3 region has 22 residues. The CDR3 nucleotides are TGCACCAGCAGCCCGGCGCCAGGCCAAAACCGCCAAGGCATATCGGTGAAAGAGACCCAGTACTTC. Protein: CTSSPAPGQNRQGISVKETQYF.

The V call is TRBV7-9, the J call TRBJ2-5, with unresolved D. The germline V and J ends were trimmed by 7 bases and 7 bases, with 22 bases remaining between them. This CDR3 is built from 15 residues. Per germline, CDR1 SEHNR and CDR2 FQNEAQ (reference sequence). This chain's CDR3 is CASTLTVDTHRTQYF. In DNA, the CDR3 is TGTGCCAGCACCCTTACGGTTGACACCCACCGGACCCAGTACTTC.

The chain uses TRBV6-5 and TRBJ2-2; the D is unclear. The germline V gene encodes CDR1 MNHEY and CDR2 SVGAGI. CDR3 length equals 15 residues. Trimming pared 0 bases from V and 1 base from J, leaving 6 bases between. The CDR3 is CASSYSRGNTGELFF. The CDR3, as DNA: TGTGCCAGCAGTTACTCGAGAGGGAACACCGGGGAGCTGTTTTTT.

The chain uses TRBV19 and TRBJ1-2; D remains ambiguous. There are 12 residues in the CDR3. V lost 6 bases to trimming and J lost 4 bases, with 9 bases between them. Germline V gene lookup returns CDR1 LNHDA and CDR2 SQIVND (reference sequence). In DNA form, the CDR3 reads TGTGCCAGTAGCACGAGAGGCTATGGCTACACCTTC. Translation gives CASSTRGYGYTF.

The J gene is TRBJ2-2, the V gene TRBV7-8, with TRBD2 matching over 10 bases. This CDR3 region has 18 residues. The germline gives CDR1 SGHVS, CDR2 FQNEAQ. J gave up 0 bases and V 3 bases, and 7 bases lay outside the gene matches. The CDR3 nucleotides read TGTGCCAGCAGCTTCAGGGGACTAGCGTACGCGAACACCGGGGAGCTGTTTTTT. Its protein is CASSFRGLAYANTGELFF.

This rearrangement joins TRBV9 to TRBJ1-1, with 9 bases lining up with TRBD1. Germline-derived CDR1 and CDR2 are SGDLS and YYNGEE. This CDR3 contains 14 residues. Trimming took 4 bases from V and 3 from J; bases not matched to a gene: 4. CDR3 loop: CASSPRTGDTEAFF. The CDR3 DNA follows: TGTGCCAGCAGCCCCCGGACAGGGGACACTGAAGCTTTCTTT.

Written as DNA, the CDR3 is TGTGCCAGCAGCTTAGTTTACCCGGACAGGACCCCCTACGAGCAGTACTTC. As protein: CASSLVYPDRTPYEQYF. The rearrangement links TRBV7-9 to TRBJ2-7; 7 bases are a match to TRBD1. V dropped 1 base and J dropped 2; count of bases not matched to a gene: 11. The germline CDR1 and CDR2 sequences are SEHNR and FQNEAQ (reference sequence). The CDR3 loop spans 17 amino acids.